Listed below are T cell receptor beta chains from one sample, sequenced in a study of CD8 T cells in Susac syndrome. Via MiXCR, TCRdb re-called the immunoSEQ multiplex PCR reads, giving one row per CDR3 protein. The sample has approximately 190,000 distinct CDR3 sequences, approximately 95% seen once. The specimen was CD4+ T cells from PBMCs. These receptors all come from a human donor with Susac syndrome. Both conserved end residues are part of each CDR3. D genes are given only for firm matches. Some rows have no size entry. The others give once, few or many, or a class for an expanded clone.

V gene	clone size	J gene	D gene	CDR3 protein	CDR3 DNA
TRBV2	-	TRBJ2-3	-	CASSIDTDTQYF	TGTGCCAGCAGCATAGACACAGATACGCAGTATTTT
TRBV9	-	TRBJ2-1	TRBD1	CASSVEGTGGRWNEQFF	TGTGCCAGCAGCGTAGAAGGGACAGGGGGCAGATGGAATGAGCAGTTCTTC
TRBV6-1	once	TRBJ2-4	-	CASRLSEGWGLAKNIQYF	TGTGCCAGCCGCCTCTCGGAGGGTTGGGGGCTAGCCAAAAACATTCAGTACTTC
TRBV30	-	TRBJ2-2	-	CAWSVIVTGELFF	TGTGCCTGGAGTGTAATAGTCACCGGGGAGCTGTTTTTT
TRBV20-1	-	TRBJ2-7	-	CSAQGPNHFYEQYF	TGCAGTGCGCAGGGACCCAATCACTTCTACGAGCAGTACTTC
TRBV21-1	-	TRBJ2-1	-	CASSKEGQTGTSEYNEQFF	TGTGCCAGCAGCAAAGAGGGACAGACTGGGACTAGCGAATACAATGAGCAGTTCTTC
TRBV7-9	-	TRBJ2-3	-	CASSRRAEDTQYF	TGTGCCAGCAGCAGGCGGGCCGAAGATACGCAGTATTTT
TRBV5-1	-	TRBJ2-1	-	CASGKQGSSSYNEQFF	TGCGCCAGCGGAAAACAGGGCTCAAGCTCCTACAATGAGCAGTTCTTC
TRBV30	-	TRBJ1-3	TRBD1	CAWVDDRDGNTIYF	TGTGCCTGGGTTGACGACAGGGATGGAAACACCATATATTTT
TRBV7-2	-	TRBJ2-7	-	CASSLERGATYEQYF	TGTGCCAGCAGCTTAGAACGGGGGGCGACCTACGAGCAGTACTTC
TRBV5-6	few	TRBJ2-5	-	CASSFVGLQETQYF	TGTGCCAGCAGCTTTGTGGGGCTACAAGAGACCCAGTACTTC
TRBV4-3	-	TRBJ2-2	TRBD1	CASSQDRGIPGELFF	TGCGCCAGCAGCCAAGACAGGGGGATTCCCGGGGAGCTGTTTTTT
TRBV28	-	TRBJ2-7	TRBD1	CASRRGDRDYEQYF	TGTGCCAGCAGACGGGGGGACAGGGACTACGAGCAGTACTTC
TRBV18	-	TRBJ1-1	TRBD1	CASSPGTGGHTEAFF	TGTGCCAGCTCACCGGGGACAGGGGGCCACACTGAAGCTTTCTTT
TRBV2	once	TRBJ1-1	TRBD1	CASSYDRAGAFF	TGTGCCAGCAGCTACGACAGGGCAGGAGCTTTCTTT
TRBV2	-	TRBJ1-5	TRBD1	CASREQGPGGPQHF	TGTGCCAGCAGAGAACAGGGGCCAGGAGGACCCCAGCATTTT
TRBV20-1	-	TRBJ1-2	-	CSASDGDNYGYTF	TGCAGTGCTAGCGACGGGGATAACTATGGCTACACCTTC
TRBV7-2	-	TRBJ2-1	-	CASSLVSGDYNEQFF	TGTGCCAGCAGCTTAGTTTCCGGGGACTACAATGAGCAGTTCTTC
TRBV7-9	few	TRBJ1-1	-	CASSLQGNTEAFF	TGTGCCAGCAGCTTACAGGGGAACACTGAAGCTTTCTTT
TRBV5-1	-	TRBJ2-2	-	CASSLAGGPGELFF	TGCGCCAGCAGCTTGGCCGGGGGCCCCGGGGAGCTGTTTTTT
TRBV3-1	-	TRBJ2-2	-	CASSPLFGGSGELFF	TGTGCCAGCAGCCCGCTGTTCGGGGGTTCCGGGGAGCTGTTTTTT
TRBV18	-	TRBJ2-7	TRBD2	CASSPGLAGPQYEQYF	TGTGCCAGCTCACCCGGACTAGCGGGGCCCCAATACGAGCAGTACTTC
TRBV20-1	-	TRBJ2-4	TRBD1	CSAIRTGKNIQYF	TGCAGTGCTATAAGGACAGGGAAAAACATTCAGTACTTC
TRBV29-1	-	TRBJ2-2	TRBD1	CSGGQGDTGELFF	TGCAGCGGGGGACAGGGGGACACCGGGGAGCTGTTTTTT
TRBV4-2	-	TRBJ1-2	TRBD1	CASSHTGTGGAVYTF	TGTGCCAGCAGCCACACCGGGACAGGGGGCGCCGTCTACACCTTC
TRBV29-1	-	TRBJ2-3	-	CSVDKTEGTDTQYF	TGCAGCGTTGATAAAACCGAGGGCACAGATACGCAGTATTTT
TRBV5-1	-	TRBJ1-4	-	CASKDGPTNEKLFF	TGCGCCAGCAAGGACGGGCCAACTAATGAAAAACTGTTTTTT
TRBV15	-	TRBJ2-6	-	CATSRVGDSGANVLTF	TGTGCCACCAGCAGAGTTGGGGACTCTGGGGCCAACGTCCTGACTTTC
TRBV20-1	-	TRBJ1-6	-	CSARRGADSPLHF	TGCAGTGCTAGGAGGGGAGCCGATTCACCCCTCCACTTT
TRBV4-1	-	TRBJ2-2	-	CASSGKGQSNTGELFF	TGCGCCAGCAGCGGGAAGGGGCAATCGAACACCGGGGAGCTGTTTTTT
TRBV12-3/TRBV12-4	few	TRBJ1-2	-	CASSRDLGYTF	TGTGCCAGCAGTCGGGACTTAGGCTACACCTTC
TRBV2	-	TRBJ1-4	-	CASSEFRGWKDEKLFF	TGTGCCAGCAGTGAGTTCCGGGGTTGGAAGGATGAAAAACTGTTTTTT
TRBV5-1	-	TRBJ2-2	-	CASSSGQSPGELFF	TGCGCCAGCAGCTCTGGACAGTCCCCCGGGGAGCTGTTTTTT
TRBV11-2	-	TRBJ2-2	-	CASSEQGPGELFF	TGTGCCAGCAGCGAGCAGGGTCCTGGGGAGCTGTTTTTT
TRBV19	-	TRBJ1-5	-	CASSIAFGAQNQPQHF	TGTGCCAGTAGTATAGCCTTTGGGGCGCAGAATCAGCCCCAGCATTTT
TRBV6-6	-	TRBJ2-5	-	CASSNRFQETQYF	TGTGCCAGCAGTAACAGGTTCCAAGAGACCCAGTACTTC
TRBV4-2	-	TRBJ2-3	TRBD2	CASSHSPAGADTQYF	TGTGCCAGCAGCCACTCGCCGGCGGGGGCAGATACGCAGTATTTT
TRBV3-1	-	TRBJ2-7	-	CASSQDRSRGHEQYF	TGTGCCAGCAGCCAAGATAGGAGCAGGGGCCACGAGCAGTACTTC
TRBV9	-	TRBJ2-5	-	CASSVAGRRETQYF	TGTGCCAGCAGCGTAGCCGGACGGCGGGAGACCCAGTACTTC
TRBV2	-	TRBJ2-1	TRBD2	CASSEWRGGAEQFF	TGTGCCAGCAGTGAATGGCGGGGGGGCGCTGAGCAGTTCTTC